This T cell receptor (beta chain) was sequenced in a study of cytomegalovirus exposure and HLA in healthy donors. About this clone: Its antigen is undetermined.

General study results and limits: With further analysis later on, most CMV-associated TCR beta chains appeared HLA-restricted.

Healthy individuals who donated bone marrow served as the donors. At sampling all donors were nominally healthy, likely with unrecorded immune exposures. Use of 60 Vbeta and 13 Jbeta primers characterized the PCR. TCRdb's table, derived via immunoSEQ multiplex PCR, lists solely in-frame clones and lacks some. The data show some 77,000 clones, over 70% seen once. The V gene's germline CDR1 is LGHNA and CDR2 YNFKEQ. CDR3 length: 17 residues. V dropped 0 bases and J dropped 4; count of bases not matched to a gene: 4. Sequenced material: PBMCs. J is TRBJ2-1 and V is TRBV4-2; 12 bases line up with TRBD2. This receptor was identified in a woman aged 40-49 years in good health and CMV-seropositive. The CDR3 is CASSQDWTSGVYNEQFF. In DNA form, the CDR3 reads TGTGCCAGCAGCCAAGACTGGACTAGCGGGGTTTACAATGAGCAGTTCTTC.